This TCR beta chain derives from a study of STAT5B mutations in CD4+ large granular lymphocyte leukemia. This clone is labeled medium-sized. Libraries were prepared by immunoSEQ multiplex PCR; TCRdb keeps only in-frame clonotypes and omits some of them. The data contain some 420 clones, around 75% of them seen just once; the ten biggest clones take up approximately 2%. V was trimmed by 10 bases and J by 3 bases, leaving 16 bases between them. The germline CDR1 and CDR2 sequences are MDHEN and SYDVKM. This CDR3 has 14 amino acids. The chain couples TRBV28 to TRBJ2-1, with D tentatively TRBD1 (5 bases). The clonotype was recovered from a woman aged 50 to 60 with CD4+ T-cell large granular lymphocyte leukemia. Sequencing used PBMCs. The CDR3 nucleotides are TGTGCCACCCTGACCCAGGGAAGCTACAATGAGCAGTTCTTC. It yields the protein CATLTQGSYNEQFF.